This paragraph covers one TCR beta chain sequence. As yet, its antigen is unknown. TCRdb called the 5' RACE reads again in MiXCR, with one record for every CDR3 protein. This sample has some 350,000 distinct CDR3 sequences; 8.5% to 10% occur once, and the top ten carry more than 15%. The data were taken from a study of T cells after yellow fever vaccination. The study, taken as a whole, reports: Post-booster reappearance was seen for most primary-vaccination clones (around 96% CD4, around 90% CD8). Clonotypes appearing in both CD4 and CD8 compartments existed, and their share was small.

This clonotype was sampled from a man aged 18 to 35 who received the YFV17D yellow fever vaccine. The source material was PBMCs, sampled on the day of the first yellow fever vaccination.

CDR3: CASSERLAGELNTDTQYF. CDR3 coding DNA: TGCGCCAGCAGCGAAAGACTAGCGGGGGAACTAAACACAGATACGCAGTATTTT. V usage is TRBV5-1 and J usage is TRBJ2-3, with 12 nucleotides matching TRBD2. The CDR3 has 18 amino acids. J lost 2 bases, V lost 4 bases, and 11 bases had no gene match. Germline assignment: CDR1 SGHRS and CDR2 YFSETQ.